These 31 T cell receptor beta chains were sequenced from one sample in a study of control samples from healthy donors and cancer patients (dated by TCRdb to 2018 to 2020). Libraries were made using the immunoSEQ multiplex PCR assay. TCRdb took this table from immuneACCESS and kept in-frame rearrangements with V and J called. Such tables lack part of the clones; where checked against another copy, unresolved V genes explain under half of the gap, and the rest is unexplained. The sample contains just under 75,000 clones, roughly 87% of them found a single time. Under 4.5% of the sample rests with the top ten. What was sequenced was blood. All receptors come from a woman aged 50 to 60 in good health.

In this sample, this clone turned up once. V gene TRBV15 combines with J gene TRBJ2-2; D remains unclear. V was clipped by 3 bases and J by 1 base, with 3 bases between them. The CDR3 covers 13 residues. Germline values: CDR1 LNHNV, CDR2 YYDKDF (reference sequence). CDR3 bases: TGTGCCACCAGCAGCAGGAACACCGGGGAGCTGTTTTTT. It translates to CATSSRNTGELFF.

V and J are TRBV29-1 and TRBJ2-1; D possibly corresponds to TRBD2 (5 bases). The CDR3 totals 12 residues. V lost 7 bases to trimming and J lost 4 bases, with 11 bases between them. Germline V gives CDR1 SQVTM, CDR2 ANQGSEA. The CDR3 DNA is TGCAGCGCTATTCGGGGTTACAATGAGCAGTTCTTC. Translation: CSAIRGYNEQFF.

This chain links TRBV5-4 with TRBJ1-1, with TRBD1 matching over 7 bases. This CDR3 spans 15 amino acids. V dropped 6 bases and J dropped 0; count of bases not matched to a gene: 8. The V gene's germline CDR1 is SGHNT and CDR2 YYREEE (reference sequence). This chain's CDR3 is CASTHWDRLNTEAFF. The CDR3 DNA sequence: TGTGCCAGCACACACTGGGACAGATTGAACACTGAAGCTTTCTTT.

The chain recombines TRBV7-8 with TRBJ1-1; 7 nucleotides match TRBD1. The CDR3 totals 15 residues. The J segment lost 3 bases and the V segment lost 4 bases, leaving 8 bases of the junction unmatched. Germline V CDR1 and CDR2: SGHVS, FQNEAQ. In DNA, the CDR3 is TGTGCCAGCAGCTGGAGGGTGGGACAGTACACTGAAGCTTTCTTT. Translated: CASSWRVGQYTEAFF.

CDR3 residues: CASSPEADTQYF. The CDR3 region has the DNA TGCGCCAGCAGTCCGGAGGCAGATACGCAGTATTTT. The rearrangement links TRBV5-1 to TRBJ2-3; a possible D gene is TRBD2 (5 bases). The V gene's germline CDR1 is SGHRS and CDR2 YFSETQ. Trimming stripped 5 bases from V and 4 bases from J, with 8 bases between. This CDR3 has 12 amino acids.

This chain connects TRBV7-2 to TRBJ1-1; TRBD1 aligns across 8 bases. V was pared by 4 bases and J by 0 bases, with 13 bases of the junction left unmatched. Germline CDR1 and CDR2: SGHTA and FQGNSA. This CDR3 is built from 18 residues. In nucleotides, the CDR3 is TGTGCCAGCAGCTCGATCGGCCGGGACAGGCACATGAACACTGAAGCTTTCTTT. Its protein is CASSSIGRDRHMNTEAFF.

The chain couples TRBV19 to TRBJ2-1; 7 positions agree with TRBD2. This CDR3 region has 13 residues. Looked up from germline, CDR1 is LNHDA and CDR2 is SQIVND (reference sequence). The V gene end was trimmed by 8 bases and the J gene end by 2 bases; junction bases not matched to a gene: 3. CDR3: CASGRETYNEQFF. CDR3 coding DNA: TGTGCCAGTGGGAGGGAAACCTACAATGAGCAGTTCTTC.

The chain employs TRBV18 and TRBJ2-7; 9 bases map to TRBD2. Looked up from germline, CDR1 is KGHSH and CDR2 is LQKENI. This CDR3 is built from 15 residues. J lost 3 bases, V lost 0 bases, and 3 bases had no gene match. In DNA form, the CDR3 reads TGTGCCAGCTCACCACCCAATAGCGGGGGCTACGAGCAGTACTTC. This codes for CASSPPNSGGYEQYF.

The V and J genes are TRBV5-6 and TRBJ2-2; D remains unclear. The CDR3 is made up of 16 amino acids. Trimming cost V 0 bases and J 1 base, with 10 bases left between them. Germline V gene data show CDR1 as SGHDT and CDR2 as YYEEEE. CDR3 nucleotides: TGTGCCAGCAGCTTGGGACTGCCTTTGAACACCGGGGAGCTGTTTTTT. This sequence encodes CASSLGLPLNTGELFF.

CDR3 DNA: TGCGCCAGCAGGCCGGGACCCCGCGGGGAGCTGTTTTTT. Protein product: CASRPGPRGELFF. V is TRBV10-1 and J is TRBJ2-2; TRBD1 or TRBD2 may be the D gene (5 bases each). The CDR3 runs 13 residues. The V and J ends lost 6 bases and 7 bases respectively, with 12 bases between them. Germline CDR1 WNHNN, CDR2 SYGVQD (reference sequence).

J is TRBJ1-5 and V is TRBV29-1; D not certain. The CDR3 spans 15 residues. V lost 6 bases to trimming and J lost 2 bases, with 17 bases between them. Germline V lookup: CDR1 SQVTM, CDR2 ANQGSEA. CDR3 bases: TGCAGCGTCGCAGACGGGGTCTTGGGCAATCAGCCCCAGCATTTT. Its protein is CSVADGVLGNQPQHF.

This chain connects TRBV10-3 to TRBJ1-5; weak D call: TRBD1 (5 bases). The CDR3 is 13 residues long. V lost 4 bases to trimming and J lost 5 bases, with 9 bases between them. Looked up from germline, CDR1 is ENHRY and CDR2 is SYGVKD. The CDR3 DNA reads TGTGCCATCAGTGGGAGGGGAGATCAGCCCCAGCATTTT. Protein sequence: CAISGRGDQPQHF.

The chain couples TRBV5-1 to TRBJ1-1; possible D gene TRBD1, 6 bases. V was trimmed by 4 bases and J by 3 bases, leaving 10 bases between them. CDR1 is SGHRS, CDR2 YFSETQ, per germline. The CDR3 covers 13 residues. As DNA, the CDR3 is TGCGCCAGCAGCCCCTGGACAGACACTGAAGCTTTCTTT. This encodes CASSPWTDTEAFF.

This clone has a single count. The J gene is TRBJ2-5, the V gene TRBV6-6; 9 bases match TRBD1. The CDR3 has 15 amino acids. Germline V gene sequence: CDR1 MNHNY, CDR2 SVGAGI (reference sequence). J gave up 3 bases and V 4 bases, and 6 bases lay outside the gene matches. The CDR3 DNA sequence: TGTGCCAGCAGTTCCCGGGACAGGGCGGAAGAGACCCAGTACTTC. It encodes CASSSRDRAEETQYF.

This chain joins TRBV27 and TRBJ2-1, with 14 bases aligning to TRBD2. Germline loops: CDR1 MNHEY, CDR2 SMNVEV (reference sequence). The length of the CDR3 is 16 residues. V lost 6 bases, J lost 1 base, and 2 bases stayed unmatched. CDR3 region: CASRGLAGVSYNEQFF. The DNA for the CDR3 is TGTGCCAGCAGGGGACTAGCGGGAGTGTCCTACAATGAGCAGTTCTTC.

V gene TRBV29-1 combines with J gene TRBJ1-6; TRBD1 aligns across 10 bases. The CDR3 totals 18 residues. From germline, CDR1 is SQVTM and CDR2 ANQGSEA. V lost 7 bases to trimming and J lost 1 base; unmatched junction nucleotides: 13. The CDR3 loop is CSAVDRGPKRSYNSPLHF. The CDR3 nucleotides read TGCAGCGCTGTTGACAGGGGGCCGAAGAGATCCTATAATTCACCCCTCCACTTT.

This chain joins TRBV2 and TRBJ2-7, with D hard to call. V shed 7 bases and J shed 4 bases, with 20 bases lying between them. The CDR3 has 15 amino acids. The germline CDR1 and CDR2 sequences are SNHLY and FYNNEI. As DNA, the CDR3 is TGTGCCAGCAAAACCGAAAACCTGGGGAATTACGAGCAGTACTTC. Protein sequence: CASKTENLGNYEQYF.

This chain links TRBV6-6 with TRBJ2-2; unclear D gene. The CDR3 runs to 15 residues. The germline V gene encodes CDR1 MNHNY and CDR2 SVGAGI (reference sequence). The V end lost 2 bases, the J end lost 6 bases, and 13 bases lay between the germline ends. The CDR3 loop is CASSYKPIGSGELFF. In nucleotides, the CDR3 is TGTGCCAGCAGTTACAAACCAATTGGGTCCGGGGAGCTGTTTTTT.

This chain connects TRBV6-2 or TRBV6-3 to TRBJ2-2; 7 bases agree with TRBD2. The germline gives CDR1 MNHEY, CDR2 SVGEGT. Trimming cost V 0 bases and J 1 base; bases outside gene matches: 8. The CDR3 is made up of 18 amino acids. The CDR3 nucleotides are TGTGCCAGCAGTTACTCGCCGGGGAAGCGGGAGAACACCGGGGAGCTGTTTTTT. It specifies CASSYSPGKRENTGELFF.

The rearrangement joins TRBV28 to TRBJ2-5; 11 positions agree with TRBD2. This CDR3 is 17 amino acids long. Trimming removed 8 bases from V and 3 bases from J; junction bases left unmatched: 14. Germline values: CDR1 MDHEN, CDR2 SYDVKM. The CDR3, as DNA: TGTGCCAGCTCCTGGTTGACTAGCGGGATACTTAAAGAGACCCAGTACTTC. Protein product: CASSWLTSGILKETQYF. The variable domain in full, with the rest retrieved from reference TRBV28 and TRBJ2-5, is DVKVTQSSRYLVKRTGEKVFLECVQDMDHENMFWYRQDPGLGLRLIYFSYDVKMKEKGDIPEGYSVSREKKERFSLILESASTNQTSMYLCASSWLTSGILKETQYFGPGTRLLVL.

This chain links TRBV6-1 with TRBJ2-1; 15 positions agree with TRBD2. J was trimmed by 5 bases and V by 4 bases; bases with no gene match: 3. The CDR3 is made up of 16 amino acids. Per germline, CDR1 MNHNS and CDR2 SASEGT. The DNA of the CDR3 is TGTGCCAGCAGTGCTTGGACTAGCGGGAGGGACAATGAGCAGTTCTTC. As protein: CASSAWTSGRDNEQFF.

The chain has TRBV18 and TRBJ2-3, with D possibly being TRBD1 (6 bases). V lost 4 bases and J 3 bases, leaving 8 bases between the germline ends. The germline V gene encodes CDR1 KGHSH and CDR2 LQKENI. The length of the CDR3 is 13 residues. CDR3 DNA sequence: TGTGCCAGCTCACGGACAGTAACAGATACGCAGTATTTT. Its translation is CASSRTVTDTQYF.

Points on this clone: Other DNA sequences of this sample code for an identical CDR3. This rearrangement joins TRBV5-1 to TRBJ2-1; D is possibly TRBD1 (7 bases). CDR3 size: 15 residues. From germline, CDR1 is SGHRS and CDR2 YFSETQ. V lost 0 bases, J lost 7 bases, and 14 bases lay in between. CDR3 sequence: CASSLAGQGGNEQFF. DNA for the CDR3: TGCGCCAGCAGCTTGGCGGGGCAGGGGGGTAATGAGCAGTTCTTC. The full variable domain, with the rest looked up from reference TRBV5-1 and TRBJ2-1, is KAGVTQTPRYLIKTRGQQVTLSCSPISGHRSVSWYQQTPGQGLQFLFEYFSETQRNKGNFPGRFSGRQFSNSRSEMNVSTLELGDSALYLCASSLAGQGGNEQFFGPGTRLTVL.

This clone was seen a single time. This chain joins TRBV28 and TRBJ2-3, with D perhaps TRBD2 (5 bases). The CDR3 runs 15 residues. V lost 3 bases to trimming and J lost 0 bases, with 10 bases between them. The germline V gene encodes CDR1 MDHEN and CDR2 SYDVKM. The CDR3 coding sequence is TGTGCCAGCAGTTTTGGAGACTATAGCACAGATACGCAGTATTTT. It yields the protein CASSFGDYSTDTQYF.

The chain recombines TRBV18 with TRBJ1-6, with D hard to call. Germline V lookup: CDR1 KGHSH, CDR2 LQKENI. V lost 3 bases to trimming and J lost 0 bases, with 6 bases between them. This CDR3 comprises 15 residues. CDR3 nucleotide sequence: TGTGCCAGCTCACCGCTAAGCTCCTATAATTCACCCCTCCACTTT. Translation: CASSPLSSYNSPLHF. The variable domain in full, completed from reference TRBV18 and TRBJ1-6, reads NAGVMQNPRHLVRRRGQEARLRCSPMKGHSHVYWYRQLPEEGLKFMVYLQKENIIDESGMPKERFSAEFPKEGPSILRIQQVVRGDSAAYFCASSPLSSYNSPLHFGNGTRLTVT.

The V call is TRBV25-1, the J call TRBJ1-1; a weak D match, TRBD1 (6 bases). The V end was cut by 6 bases, the J end by 1 base, with 21 bases between. The CDR3 totals 17 residues. Looked up from germline, CDR1 is MGHDK and CDR2 is SYGVNS. The CDR3 DNA reads as TGTGCCAGCAGAACCACAGGGTTTATGGGTCGGAACACTGAAGCTTTCTTT. Protein product: CASRTTGFMGRNTEAFF.

The chain joins TRBV12-5 to TRBJ2-7; 7 nucleotides line up with TRBD2. This CDR3 has 17 residues. CDR1 is LGHNT, CDR2 FRNRAP, per germline. With V trimmed by 0 bases and J by 2 bases, 10 bases remained unmatched. DNA of the CDR3: TGTGCTAGTGGTTTGGTACCTCGGGCTAGCGGCCCCTACGAGCAGTACTTC. This sequence encodes CASGLVPRASGPYEQYF.

As to this clone: This CDR3 is also generated by other DNA sequences in the sample. The chain couples TRBV6-5 to TRBJ2-7; the D gene is possibly TRBD2 (5 bases). Germline V CDR1 and CDR2: MNHEY, SVGAGI. With 6 bases removed from V and 4 bases from J, the gap between germline ends came to 10 bases. The CDR3 consists of 12 residues. Here the CDR3 DNA reads TGTGCCAGCAGCCACTCGGGGTACGAGCAGTACTTC. Protein sequence: CASSHSGYEQYF.

The chain is built from TRBV5-1 and TRBJ1-2, with TRBD1 as a possible D gene (6 bases). V was clipped by 4 bases and J by 4 bases, with 17 bases between them. From germline, CDR1 is SGHRS and CDR2 YFSETQ. The CDR3 is made up of 15 amino acids. CDR3 protein: CASSATQGGGYGYTF. CDR3 coding DNA: TGCGCCAGCAGCGCAACACAGGGAGGCGGCTATGGCTACACCTTC.

The V gene is TRBV7-2, the J gene TRBJ1-4; D is perhaps TRBD1 (5 bases). Deletions cut 5 bases from V and 6 bases from J, with 13 bases between. Per the germline V gene, CDR1 is SGHTA and CDR2 is FQGNSA. The CDR3 is made up of 14 amino acids. As DNA, the CDR3 is TGTGCCAGCAGCCGGACATTAGTTGATGAAAAACTGTTTTTT. Residues: CASSRTLVDEKLFF.

This chain links TRBV7-8 with TRBJ2-1, with 8 nucleotides matching TRBD1. The CDR3 loop spans 17 amino acids. Per germline, CDR1 SGHVS and CDR2 FQNEAQ. V gave up 0 bases and J gave up 4 bases; unmatched junction bases: 8. CDR3 sequence reads: CASSLAGIGQGYNEQFF. Written as DNA, the CDR3 is TGTGCCAGCAGCTTAGCGGGGATCGGACAGGGTTACAATGAGCAGTTCTTC.